The 10 T cell receptor beta chains in this list originate from one sample, sequenced in a study of T cells of healthy individuals. TCRdb reanalysed the 5' RACE reads using MiXCR and keeps one entry per CDR3 protein. The sample gives more than 85,000 distinct CDR3 sequences, roughly a sixth of which show up once; approximately 5.7% is in the top ten. These receptors were collected from a human donor in good health.

This clonotype was seen at least ten times. This chain uses TRBV23-1 with TRBJ1-2, with TRBD1 as a possible D gene (5 bases). TRBV23-1 is an ORF, and what it does is uncertain. V was clipped by 6 bases and J by 3 bases, with 11 bases between them. The CDR3 has 13 residues. The CDR3 region has the DNA TGCGCCAGCAGAGAGTTAGGGGACTATGGCTACACCTTC. Its protein is CASRELGDYGYTF.

This clonotype was seen repeatedly, ten times or more. J is TRBJ2-3 and V is TRBV7-2; D might be TRBD2 (5 bases). This CDR3 comprises 14 residues. Per the germline V gene, CDR1 is SGHTA and CDR2 is FQGNSA. V gave up 5 bases and J gave up 8 bases, with 17 bases separating them. For the CDR3, the DNA is TGTGCCAGCAGCGCCCAGCCCCTAGCTGGTACGCAGTATTTT. This translates into CASSAQPLAGTQYF.

This clonotype showed up just a few times. The chain links TRBV5-1 to TRBJ1-1, with D hard to call. Trimming removed 0 bases from V and 0 bases from J, with 6 bases in between. CDR1 and CDR2 (germline): SGHRS, YFSETQ. The CDR3 is made up of 14 amino acids. The CDR3 sequence: CASSLEGMNTEAFF. In DNA, the CDR3 is TGCGCCAGCAGCTTGGAGGGCATGAACACTGAAGCTTTCTTT.

The DNA for the CDR3 is TGTGCCAGCAGCGAACAGAATGAGCAGTTCTTC. Protein sequence: CASSEQNEQFF. The J gene is TRBJ2-1, the V gene TRBV7-8; D is unclear. CDR1 is SGHVS, CDR2 FQNEAQ, per germline. The CDR3 loop spans 11 amino acids. Trimming pared 5 bases from V and 7 bases from J, leaving 6 bases between.

This clonotype has just a few counts. The J gene is TRBJ1-1, the V gene TRBV30; no definite D call. From germline, CDR1 is GTSNPN and CDR2 SVGIG (reference sequence). V was trimmed by 1 base and J by 3 bases, leaving 3 bases between them. CDR3 length: 11 residues. As DNA, the CDR3 is TGTGCCTGGAGTGACCACACTGAAGCTTTCTTT. Its translation is CAWSDHTEAFF.

Of note for this clonotype: One base away lies a much larger clone, so this may be a sequencing read error. The rearrangement uses TRBV7-6 and TRBJ1-1; D ambiguous. The germline gives CDR1 SGHVS, CDR2 FNYEAQ. The V gene lost 1 base and the J gene lost 1 base, with 4 bases spanning the gap. The length of the CDR3 is 13 residues. CDR3 amino acids: CASSLVGNTEAFF. The CDR3 nucleotides are TGTGCCAGCAGCTTAGTAGGGAACACTGAAGCTTTCTTT.

The J gene is TRBJ2-3, the V gene TRBV28; no firm D call. CDR1 and CDR2 from the germline V gene are MDHEN and SYDVKM. The CDR3 length is 14 residues. V shed 5 bases and J shed 6 bases, with 15 bases lying between them. The CDR3 reads CASSDFSLIDTQYF. The CDR3 bases are TGTGCCAGCAGTGACTTTTCCCTCATTGATACGCAGTATTTT.

This clonotype was detected many times. The chain links TRBV20-1 to TRBJ2-2; 11 bases line up with TRBD1. CDR3 size: 16 residues. The V gene's germline CDR1 is DFQATT and CDR2 SNEGSKA (reference sequence). After removal of 0 bases from V and 6 bases from J, the junction contained 6 bases not matched to a gene. CDR3 coding DNA: TGCAGTGCTAGAGATGTTAGGACAGGGGGCCCCGGGGAGCTGTTTTTT. It yields the protein CSARDVRTGGPGELFF.

This chain joins TRBV6-2 or TRBV6-3 and TRBJ1-1, with D hard to call. Germline V CDR1 and CDR2: MNHEY, SVGEGT. V was pared by 6 bases and J by 1 base, with 12 bases between. The CDR3 has 14 residues. CDR3 residues: CASRPITGNTEAFF. CDR3 DNA sequence: TGTGCCAGCAGGCCAATCACGGGGAACACTGAAGCTTTCTTT.

This clonotype appeared many times. V usage is TRBV4-1 and J usage is TRBJ1-2; TRBD1 matches at 11 bases. CDR1 is MGHRA and CDR2 is YSYEKL in the germline V gene. The junction had 17 bases not matched to a gene; V was cut back by 3 bases and J by 2 bases. This CDR3 has 20 residues. CDR3 sequence reads: CASSHRPFRKGQGVNYGYTF. CDR3 nucleotide sequence: TGCGCCAGCAGCCATCGACCTTTCCGGAAGGGACAGGGGGTGAACTATGGCTACACCTTC.